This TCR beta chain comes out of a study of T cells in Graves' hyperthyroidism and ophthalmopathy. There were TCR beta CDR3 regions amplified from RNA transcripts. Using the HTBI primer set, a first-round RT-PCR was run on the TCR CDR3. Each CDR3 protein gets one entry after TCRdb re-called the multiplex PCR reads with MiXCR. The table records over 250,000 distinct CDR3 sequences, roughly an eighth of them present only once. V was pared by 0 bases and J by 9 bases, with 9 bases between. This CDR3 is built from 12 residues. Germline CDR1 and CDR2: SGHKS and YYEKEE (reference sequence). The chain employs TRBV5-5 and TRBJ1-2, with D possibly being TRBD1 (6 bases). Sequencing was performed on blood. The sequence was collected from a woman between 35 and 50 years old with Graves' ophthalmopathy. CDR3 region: CASSLAGVRYTF. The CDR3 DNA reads TGTGCCAGCAGCTTGGCAGGGGTTCGCTACACCTTC.